Presented here are 22 T cell receptor beta chains from one specimen sequenced in a study of T cells in Graves' hyperthyroidism and ophthalmopathy. Authors of the study amplified TCR beta CDR3 regions from RNA transcripts. Carried out on the TCR CDR3, a first-round RT-PCR used the HTBI primer set. From the multiplex PCR reads, TCRdb called clonotypes with MiXCR, one entry per CDR3 protein. The table has about 360,000 distinct CDR3 sequences, approximately 20% seen once. Sequenced: blood. Receptors originate from a woman under 30 with Graves' hyperthyroidism.

This clonotype was picked up many times. V is TRBV7-2 and J is TRBJ2-7; the D gene is possibly TRBD1 (5 bases). The CDR3 covers 15 residues. Germline CDR1 reads SGHTA; CDR2 reads FQGNSA. V was pared by 5 bases and J by 3 bases, with 17 bases between. CDR3 loop: CASSRDVSTGYEQYF. In nucleotides, the CDR3 is TGTGCCAGCAGCCGAGATGTGAGCACAGGCTACGAGCAGTACTTC.

Comment on this clonotype: The CDR3 end shows no conserved phenylalanine or tryptophan, and so a read error is likely. The chain recombines TRBV20-1 with TRBJ1-2; TRBD1 might be the D (6 bases). The V gene lost 8 bases and the J gene lost 7 bases, with 20 bases spanning the gap. The germline gives CDR1 DFQATT, CDR2 SNEGSKA (reference sequence). The CDR3 runs 13 residues. DNA for the CDR3: TGCAGTATGCCGTCAGGGGATTTTAGTGGCTACACCTTG. Translating it yields CSMPSGDFSGYTL.

V usage is TRBV6-1 and J usage is TRBJ2-7; the D is unclear. Trimming removed 6 bases from V and 7 bases from J, with 13 bases in between. CDR1 and CDR2 from the germline V gene are MNHNS and SASEGT. This CDR3 contains 12 residues. The CDR3 region is CASRRSTREQYF. CDR3 in DNA: TGTGCCAGCAGGCGCTCTACGAGGGAGCAGTACTTC.

This clonotype has a count of ten or more. The junction differs from germline at one of its ends, possibly a read error. V is TRBV18 and J is TRBJ2-7; no definite D call. The CDR3 runs to 14 residues. CDR1 and CDR2 from the germline V gene are KGHSH and LQKENI. CDR3 residues: CASSPRIPSYEQYF. The DNA for the CDR3 is TGTGCCAGTTCACCAAGGATACCCTCCTACGAGCAGTACTTC. The complete variable domain, with remaining parts taken from reference TRBV18 and TRBJ2-7, reads NAGVMQNPRHLVRRRGQEARLRCSPMKGHSHVYWYRQLPEEGLKFMVYLQKENIIDESGMPKERFSAEFPKEGPSILRIQQVVRGDSAAYFCASSPRIPSYEQYFGPGTRLTVT.

The CDR3 is CASSGRQGDTEAFF. DNA of the CDR3: TGTGCCAGCAGTGGACGACAGGGCGACACTGAAGCTTTCTTT. This chain uses TRBV12-3 or TRBV12-4 with TRBJ1-1; 7 positions match TRBD1. J was trimmed by 3 bases and V by 5 bases; bases with no gene match: 6. The CDR3 length is 14 residues.

The chain is built from TRBV3-1 and TRBJ2-1; 7 bases agree with TRBD1. J gave up 2 bases and V 4 bases, and 11 bases lay outside the gene matches. Per the germline V gene, CDR1 is LGHDT and CDR2 is YNNKEL (reference sequence). The CDR3 totals 17 residues. This CDR3 reads CASSLRGQGKPYNEQFF. The CDR3 DNA is TGTGCCAGCAGCCTGAGGGGGCAGGGGAAACCCTACAATGAGCAGTTCTTC.

The chain combines TRBV7-9 with TRBJ1-5; 7 nucleotides match TRBD1. The germline gives CDR1 SEHNR, CDR2 FQNEAQ (reference sequence). Trimming cost V 5 bases and J 7 bases; bases outside gene matches: 8. CDR3 length: 14 residues. The CDR3 region is CASSSDRDKQPQHF. As DNA, the CDR3 is TGTGCCAGCAGCAGTGACAGGGATAAACAGCCCCAGCATTTT.

This clonotype appeared many times. The V gene is TRBV28, the J gene TRBJ1-2, with D tentatively TRBD1 (5 bases). Germline CDR1 and CDR2: MDHEN and SYDVKM. V shed 5 bases and J shed 2 bases, with 18 bases lying between them. The CDR3 is 16 amino acids. The CDR3 is CASSLPPGGGNYGYTF. In nucleotides, the CDR3 is TGTGCCAGCAGTCTCCCCCCCGGGGGGGGGAACTATGGCTACACCTTC.

The chain joins TRBV6-5 to TRBJ2-7, with a tentative D call TRBD1 (6 bases). The CDR3 totals 15 residues. Germline values: CDR1 MNHEY, CDR2 SVGAGI. V shed 4 bases and J shed 2 bases, with 15 bases lying between them. The CDR3 bases are TGTGCCAGCAGTTCTAGCAGGGGTTTCGCCTACGAGCAGTACTTC. Encoded protein: CASSSSRGFAYEQYF.

At least ten counts were recorded for this clonotype. An end of the junction differs from the germline gene, which may be a read error. J is TRBJ2-7 and V is TRBV20-1; D ambiguous. CDR3 length: 13 residues. Germline V gene data show CDR1 as DFQATT and CDR2 as SNEGSKA (reference sequence). The CDR3 loop reads CSARDRRAYGQYF. The CDR3 region has the DNA TGCAGTGCTAGAGATCGCCGTGCCTACGGGCAGTACTTC.

There are a few counts of this clonotype. This chain connects TRBV5-1 to TRBJ2-5; 9 nucleotides agree with TRBD1. Germline CDR1 and CDR2: SGHRS and YFSETQ. CDR3 length: 14 amino acids. The junction had 5 bases not matched to a gene; V was cut back by 3 bases and J by 5 bases. The CDR3 nucleotides are TGCGCCAGCAGCTCCGGGACAGGGACGGAGACCCAGTACTTC. It specifies CASSSGTGTETQYF.

This clonotype was recorded once. The rearrangement uses TRBV25-1 and TRBJ2-7; TRBD2 is a possible D gene (5 bases). The V end was cut by 5 bases, the J end by 1 base, with 9 bases between. The CDR3 runs to 13 residues. Germline values: CDR1 MGHDK, CDR2 SYGVNS. CDR3 sequence reads: CASSSRTSYEQYF. CDR3 DNA sequence: TGTGCCAGCAGTTCTCGGACTTCCTACGAGCAGTACTTC.

The CDR3, as DNA: TGTGCCAGCAGTTTAAGGCTAGGTTACTACGAGCAGTACTTC. This encodes CASSLRLGYYEQYF. The chain couples TRBV27 to TRBJ2-7, with unresolved D. This CDR3 has 14 amino acids. Per germline, CDR1 MNHEY and CDR2 SMNVEV (reference sequence). The V end lost 2 bases, the J end lost 3 bases, and 11 bases lay between the germline ends.

J is TRBJ1-1 and V is TRBV2; a weak D match, TRBD1 (5 bases). This CDR3 spans 16 amino acids. Germline V gives CDR1 SNHLY, CDR2 FYNNEI. V shed 1 base and J shed 5 bases, with 17 bases lying between them. The CDR3 nucleotides read TGTGCCAGCAGTGAAGAGGGGACCCTAGAGAGGACTGAAGCTTTCTTT. This encodes CASSEEGTLERTEAFF.

In this sample, this clonotype turned up many times. This chain connects TRBV13 to TRBJ2-7, with TRBD2 as a possible D gene (6 bases). The CDR3 spans 12 residues. Germline loops: CDR1 PRHDT, CDR2 FYEKMQ (reference sequence). V lost 6 bases, J lost 6 bases, and 12 bases lay in between. The CDR3 loop is CASRSFGGEQYF. The CDR3 region has the DNA TGTGCCAGCAGATCCTTCGGGGGCGAGCAGTACTTC. Complete variable domain (other parts from reference TRBV13 and TRBJ2-7): AAGVIQSPRHLIKEKRETATLKCYPIPRHDTVYWYQQGPGQDPQFLISFYEKMQSDKGSIPDRFSAQQFSDYHSELNMSSLELGDSALYFCASRSFGGEQYFGPGTRLTVT.

This clonotype was seen repeatedly, ten times or more. J is TRBJ2-2 and V is TRBV5-1; D is uncertain. The CDR3 is 14 residues long. V was clipped by 7 bases and J by 8 bases, with 18 bases between them. Germline-derived CDR1 and CDR2 are SGHRS and YFSETQ. In DNA form, the CDR3 reads TGCGCCAGCCGACTTTTGGTAGTGGCAGGGGAGCTGTTTTTT. Translated: CASRLLVVAGELFF.

This clonotype has a count of ten or more. V is TRBV28 and J is TRBJ2-7; 7 bases align to TRBD1. Germline values: CDR1 MDHEN, CDR2 SYDVKM. Unmatched junction bases numbered 12, after V lost 6 bases and J lost 7 bases. CDR3 length equals 14 residues. CDR3 sequence (DNA): TGTGCCAGCAGGACGGGACAGAGCTCGGGTGAGCAGTACTTC. Encoded protein: CASRTGQSSGEQYF.

Ten or more counts support this clonotype. The J gene is TRBJ1-5, the V gene TRBV7-2, with unresolved D. The V end lost 1 base, the J end lost 8 bases, and 6 bases lay between the germline ends. CDR3 length equals 12 residues. Germline CDR1 reads SGHTA; CDR2 reads FQGNSA. CDR3 region: CASSLGGEPQHF. Written as DNA, the CDR3 is TGTGCCAGCAGCTTAGGCGGCGAGCCCCAGCATTTT.

CDR3 region: CASNLAPGQAMNTEAFF. The CDR3 DNA follows: TGTGCCAGCAACCTGGCTCCGGGACAGGCCATGAACACTGAAGCTTTCTTT. V usage is TRBV11-2 and J usage is TRBJ1-1; 8 bases align to TRBD1. Germline loops: CDR1 SGHAT, CDR2 FQNNGV. The CDR3 covers 17 residues. Trimming cost V 7 bases and J 0 bases; bases outside gene matches: 13. The variable domain in full, with the rest retrieved from reference TRBV11-2 and TRBJ1-1, is EAGVAQSPRYKIIEKRQSVAFWCNPISGHATLYWYQQILGQGPKLLIQFQNNGVVDDSQLPKDRFSAERLKGVDSTLKIQPAKLEDSAVYLCASNLAPGQAMNTEAFFGQGTRLTVV.

The V and J genes are TRBV4-1 and TRBJ1-2, with 7 nucleotides matching TRBD1. J lost 5 bases, V lost 3 bases, and 9 bases had no gene match. Per germline, CDR1 MGHRA and CDR2 YSYEKL. The CDR3 is 15 amino acids. CDR3 loop: CASSQLTTGNYGYTF. In DNA form, the CDR3 reads TGCGCCAGCAGCCAGCTGACGACAGGGAATTATGGCTACACCTTC.

Ten or more counts support this clonotype. The genes are TRBV2 and TRBJ2-5; 12 positions match TRBD2. The CDR3 has 15 amino acids. J gave up 1 base and V 8 bases, and 5 bases lay outside the gene matches. Germline V gene lookup returns CDR1 SNHLY and CDR2 FYNNEI. The CDR3 sequence is CASGRLAGAQETQYF. CDR3 in DNA: TGTGCCAGCGGGCGACTAGCGGGGGCCCAAGAGACCCAGTACTTC.

The chain combines TRBV12-3 or TRBV12-4 with TRBJ2-5, with D perhaps TRBD2 (7 bases). Between the trimmed V and J ends, which lost 6 bases and 3 bases, there was a span of 20 bases. This CDR3 region has 16 residues. CDR3 in DNA: TGTGCCAGCAGGGCCCAAAATCCGGGGGGCGAAGAGACCCAGTACTTC. Protein: CASRAQNPGGEETQYF.